Listed here are 13 T cell receptor beta chains from one sample, sequenced in a study of PD-1 blockade in classical Hodgkin lymphoma. All the patients suffered relapse after autologous stem cell transplantation, and brentuximab vedotin exposure differed. TCRdb's table, derived via immunoSEQ multiplex PCR, lists solely in-frame clones and lacks some. Among 55,000 to 60,000 clones listed, approximately 89% were seen once. The material was peripheral blood mononuclear cells (PBMCs), obtained before the second cycle of nivolumab. These receptors all stem from a human donor with classical Hodgkin lymphoma.

The CDR3 loop reads CASSELRQNYGYTF. The CDR3 DNA follows: TGTGCCAGCAGTGAATTAAGACAGAACTATGGCTACACCTTC. The V call is TRBV25-1, the J call TRBJ1-2, with D possibly being TRBD1 (5 bases). Trimming left V 1 base short and J 2 bases short, with 8 bases between. The length of the CDR3 is 14 residues. Germline V CDR1 and CDR2: MGHDK, SYGVNS.

Here the CDR3 DNA reads TGTGCCAGTAGTATGAGGCTCCACGACACCGGGGAGCTGTTTTTT. It is translated as CASSMRLHDTGELFF. V is TRBV19 and J is TRBJ2-2, with D unresolved. The CDR3 loop spans 15 amino acids. The germline CDR1 and CDR2 sequences are LNHDA and SQIVND (reference sequence). V lost 3 bases and J lost 3, with 11 bases in between.

The chain has TRBV14 and TRBJ2-7; TRBD2 is a possible D gene (6 bases). The CDR3 spans 14 residues. Germline values: CDR1 SGHDN, CDR2 FVKESK. Trimming took off 4 bases at V and 2 bases at J, with 12 bases between the two ends. CDR3 coding DNA: TGTGCCAGCAGCCTCGGGGACTTCCCCTACGAGCAGTACTTC. Amino acids: CASSLGDFPYEQYF.

The rearrangement joins TRBV12-5 to TRBJ1-5; D might be TRBD1 (6 bases). Germline assignment: CDR1 LGHNT and CDR2 FRNRAP. This CDR3 is built from 18 residues. Trimming took off 4 bases at V and 1 base at J, with 20 bases between the two ends. CDR3 in DNA: TGTGCTAGTGGTTCGACGCTTTCAGGGGACTGGAGCAATCAGCCCCAGCATTTT. Translated: CASGSTLSGDWSNQPQHF.

This chain uses TRBV7-6 with TRBJ2-7, with 7 bases that match TRBD1. Germline CDR1 SGHVS, CDR2 FNYEAQ. The trim removed 5 bases at V and 3 bases at J, leaving 13 bases unmatched. There are 16 residues in the CDR3. CDR3 sequence reads: CASSEGPVGTDYEQYF. DNA of the CDR3: TGTGCCAGCAGCGAAGGCCCCGTGGGGACAGACTACGAGCAGTACTTC.

V is TRBV9 and J is TRBJ1-4, with 8 bases aligning to TRBD1. The V gene end was trimmed by 0 bases and the J gene end by 8 bases; junction bases not matched to a gene: 6. The germline CDR1 and CDR2 sequences are SGDLS and YYNGEE. The CDR3 is 15 residues long. CDR3 nucleotides: TGTGCCAGCAGCGTAGCCGACAGGGGCGGGGAAAAACTGTTTTTT. Residues: CASSVADRGGEKLFF. Variable domain in full (rest from reference TRBV9 and TRBJ1-4): DSGVTQTPKHLITATGQRVTLRCSPRSGDLSVYWYQQSLDQGLQFLIQYYNGEERAKGNILERFSAQQFPDLHSELNLSSLELGDSALYFCASSVADRGGEKLFFGSGTQLSVL.

The chain combines TRBV7-2 with TRBJ1-3, with D possibly TRBD1 on 5 matching bases. Trimming cost V 6 bases and J 0 bases, with 15 bases left between them. The length of the CDR3 is 16 residues. The germline V gene has CDR1 SGHTA and CDR2 FQGNSA. CDR3 in amino acids: CASRDTHFPSGNTIYF. For the CDR3, the DNA is TGTGCCAGCAGGGACACCCATTTTCCCTCTGGAAACACCATATATTTT.

The rearrangement joins TRBV30 to TRBJ1-3; 8 nucleotides agree with TRBD1. The CDR3 has 19 amino acids. Germline trimming cut 1 base from V and 0 bases from J; bases unmatched to any gene: 14. CDR1 and CDR2 (germline): GTSNPN, SVGIG (reference sequence). The CDR3 is CAWSGRHYTGTGSGNTIYF. In nucleotides, the CDR3 is TGTGCCTGGAGTGGACGACACTACACAGGGACAGGCTCTGGAAACACCATATATTTT.

A single count supports this clone. This rearrangement joins TRBV6-5 to TRBJ1-2; 8 nucleotides match TRBD1. This CDR3 has 15 amino acids. Trimming took 6 bases from V and 3 from J; bases not matched to a gene: 9. Looked up from germline, CDR1 is MNHEY and CDR2 is SVGAGI. CDR3 amino acids: CASRPAGGAYYGYTF. CDR3 DNA sequence: TGTGCCAGCAGGCCTGCAGGGGGCGCCTACTATGGCTACACCTTC.

The CDR3 spells CASSPAWDGINQPQHF. As DNA, the CDR3 is TGTGCCAGCTCACCGGCGTGGGACGGTATAAATCAGCCCCAGCATTTT. This rearrangement joins TRBV18 to TRBJ1-5; tentatively, D is TRBD1 (5 bases). CDR1 and CDR2 (germline): KGHSH, LQKENI. V was pared by 3 bases and J by 4 bases, with 16 bases between. This CDR3 is 16 amino acids long. Full variable domain (rest looked up from reference TRBV18 and TRBJ1-5): NAGVMQNPRHLVRRRGQEARLRCSPMKGHSHVYWYRQLPEEGLKFMVYLQKENIIDESGMPKERFSAEFPKEGPSILRIQQVVRGDSAAYFCASSPAWDGINQPQHFGDGTRLSIL.

V gene TRBV6-1 combines with J gene TRBJ1-5; D is unclear. This CDR3 comprises 12 residues. The V gene's germline CDR1 is MNHNS and CDR2 SASEGT. V lost 0 bases, J lost 9 bases, and 6 bases lay in between. CDR3 bases: TGTGCCAGCAGTGAAGCGAAAGGGCCCCAGCATTTT. Amino acid sequence: CASSEAKGPQHF.

In its sample, this clone was seen once. This chain connects TRBV30 to TRBJ2-7; tentatively, D is TRBD1 or TRBD2 (6 bases each). CDR1 and CDR2 (germline): GTSNPN, SVGIG (reference sequence). V lost 0 bases and J lost 7, with 10 bases in between. The CDR3 is 12 residues long. DNA of the CDR3: TGTGCCTGGAGTGTATCGGGGGCAGAGCAGTACTTC. Translated, it gives CAWSVSGAEQYF.

V usage is TRBV7-6 and J usage is TRBJ2-1, with D uncertain. V was pared by 2 bases and J by 9 bases, with 8 bases between. This CDR3 is 12 amino acids long. CDR1 SGHVS and CDR2 FNYEAQ come from the germline V gene. This CDR3 reads CASSLSRSEQFF. CDR3 nucleotide sequence: TGTGCCAGCAGCTTATCTAGGAGTGAGCAGTTCTTC.